This TCR beta chain emerged from a study of long-term antiretroviral therapy in people with HIV. Study conclusions and caveats: Comparison with controls showed narrower CDR3 length ranges in HIV repertoires.

It was version v3.0 of the immunoSEQ assay that was run at survey level. Sequencing set out to capture about 40,000-55,000 T-cell genomes per sample. Generated by immunoSEQ multiplex PCR, the TCRdb table keeps only in-frame clones and is missing some. In the table there are under 20,000 clones, over 60% of which are singletons. At least one PBMC sample before ART and at least two after were required. This CDR3 region has 15 residues. About this clone itself: The antigen is unknown.

The chain carries TRBV21-1 and TRBJ1-4. TRBV21-1 corresponds to a pseudogene. The TCR was taken from a woman in her 50s with HIV. This sample comprised unsorted PBMCs, obtained 0.5 years before starting antiretroviral therapy. The CDR3 region has the DNA TGTGCCAGCAGCCCCTTTTGGGCAACTAATGAAAAACTGTTTTTT. It codes for CASSPFWATNEKLFF.